Shown below are 11 T cell receptor beta chains from a single sample sequenced in a study of blood T cell repertoires in COVID-19 (dated by TCRdb to 2019 to 2021). The library was generated by the immunoSEQ multiplex PCR assay. In its TCRdb copy, this immuneACCESS table keeps in-frame sequences only and misses some clones. Where compared with another copy, unresolved V genes explain less than half of these, and the others have no known cause. This sample has around 210,000 clones in its table, and roughly 88% of those were observed once. The top ten clones comprise less than 15% of the sample. Specimen: peripheral blood. The source is a human donor in a cohort sampled during active COVID-19.

The V and J genes are TRBV29-1 and TRBJ2-1; 9 bases are a match to TRBD2. The CDR3 totals 14 residues. V shed 6 bases, J shed 4 bases, and the junction held 7 bases outside the gene matches. In germline, CDR1 is SQVTM, CDR2 ANQGSEA. The CDR3 DNA is TGCAGCGTCCAGACTAGCGGCCTTTACAATGAGCAGTTCTTC. This gives the protein CSVQTSGLYNEQFF.

V is TRBV25-1 and J is TRBJ2-4, with D possibly TRBD2 on 5 matching bases. V was clipped by 8 bases and J by 0 bases, with 14 bases between them. The CDR3 contains 15 residues. Germline values: CDR1 MGHDK, CDR2 SYGVNS. The CDR3 protein is CASEDEGLAKNIQYF. CDR3 nucleotides: TGTGCCAGCGAGGATGAGGGTTTAGCCAAAAACATTCAGTACTTC.

V and J are TRBV6-5 and TRBJ2-1; D is uncertain. This CDR3 has 14 amino acids. Germline CDR1 reads MNHEY; CDR2 reads SVGAGI. V was pared by 5 bases and J by 8 bases, with 16 bases between. CDR3: CASSPFPGSDEQFF. In DNA, the CDR3 is TGTGCCAGCAGTCCCTTTCCCGGGTCCGATGAGCAGTTCTTC.

The chain joins TRBV6-5 to TRBJ2-7; 8 bases are a match to TRBD1. Germline lookup yields CDR1 MNHEY and CDR2 SVGAGI. J lost 3 bases, V lost 7 bases, and 8 bases had no gene match. This CDR3 is 14 amino acids long. In DNA, the CDR3 is TGTGCCAGCAAGTCGACAGGGGCCATCTACGAGCAGTACTTC. It codes for CASKSTGAIYEQYF.

This clone showed up just a few times. This CDR3 is also generated by other DNA sequences in the sample. This chain joins TRBV5-4 and TRBJ2-5, with 8 bases fitting TRBD1. Germline CDR1 SGHNT, CDR2 YYREEE (reference sequence). V lost 0 bases and J lost 5; bases outside the gene matches: 3. The CDR3 is 14 residues long. The CDR3 DNA sequence: TGTGCCAGCAGCTTGGCCAGGGGGCAGGAGACCCAGTACTTC. It encodes CASSLARGQETQYF.

This rearrangement joins TRBV5-1 to TRBJ2-1, with 12 nucleotides matching TRBD2. CDR3 length equals 15 residues. J gave up 5 bases and V 1 base, and 1 base lay outside the gene matches. Per the germline V gene, CDR1 is SGHRS and CDR2 is YFSETQ. As DNA, the CDR3 is TGCGCCAGCAGCTTGCTAGCGGGAGGGGACAATGAGCAGTTCTTC. Protein: CASSLLAGGDNEQFF.

This chain uses TRBV11-2 with TRBJ1-1; TRBD1 matches at 11 bases. The germline V gene has CDR1 SGHAT and CDR2 FQNNGV. J gave up 4 bases and V 5 bases, and 9 bases lay outside the gene matches. The CDR3 extends over 16 amino acids. The CDR3 nucleotides are TGTGCCAGCAGCCCGGACAGGGGGCGTTTGGTCACTGAAGCTTTCTTT. This codes for CASSPDRGRLVTEAFF.

The rearrangement joins TRBV9 to TRBJ1-1; D is unresolved. The V and J ends lost 0 bases and 1 base respectively, with 4 bases between them. The V gene's germline CDR1 is SGDLS and CDR2 YYNGEE. The CDR3 runs to 13 residues. The CDR3 is CASSVATNTEAFF. CDR3 nucleotide sequence: TGTGCCAGCAGCGTAGCTACGAACACTGAAGCTTTCTTT.

The CDR3 region has the DNA TGTGCCACCTCGGAAGGGGGAACAGATACGCAGTATTTT. As protein: CATSEGGTDTQYF. The chain joins TRBV24-1 to TRBJ2-3, with D tentatively TRBD1 (6 bases). The CDR3 contains 13 residues. The germline V and J ends were trimmed by 9 bases and 3 bases, with 12 bases remaining between them. Germline lookup yields CDR1 KGHDR and CDR2 SFDVKD.

This chain uses TRBV28 with TRBJ2-2, with D maybe TRBD1 (5 bases). CDR1 is MDHEN and CDR2 is SYDVKM in the germline V gene. Trimming stripped 0 bases from V and 8 bases from J, with 13 bases between. This CDR3 has 15 residues. The CDR3 DNA reads as TGTGCCAGCAGTTTATGGCAGGGTGGTACGGGGGAGCTGTTTTTT. It is translated as CASSLWQGGTGELFF.

The chain is built from TRBV28 and TRBJ1-3; D is ambiguous. V was trimmed by 7 bases and J by 7 bases, leaving 14 bases between them. The CDR3 is 13 residues long. Germline loops: CDR1 MDHEN, CDR2 SYDVKM. This CDR3 is CASNGPESNTIYF. The CDR3 DNA follows: TGTGCCAGCAATGGGCCCGAAAGCAACACCATATATTTT.